This T cell receptor (beta chain) appears in the sequencing data of a study of T cells in localized non-small cell lung cancer. A single count supports this clone. The antigen is not known. The CDR3 is 14 residues long. CDR1 is SGHRS, CDR2 YFSETQ, per germline. With 4 bases removed from V and 5 bases from J, the gap between germline ends came to 15 bases. Study-wide results and caveats: A median approximately 57 of the top 100 tumor clones appeared in adjacent lung. Density of T cells in blood, when higher, went with longer overall survival. Adjacent uninvolved lung had the highest clonality, suggesting focused antigen responses. Heterogeneity within the tumor remains possible, as just one region underwent sequencing.

Profiling relied on immunoSEQ multiplex PCR, and the TCRdb table lists in-frame clones only, not all of them. Among approximately 46,000 clones listed, about 86% were seen once. The input for sequencing was peripheral blood mononuclear cells, taken before any cancer treatment. The V gene is TRBV5-1, the J gene TRBJ1-1; D possibly corresponds to TRBD1 (6 bases). The receptor's source is a man aged 35 to 70 with stage III lung adenocarcinoma. CDR3 nucleotide sequence: TGCGCCAGCAGCAACCAGGGGAGTTTGACTGAAGCTTTCTTT. The encoded protein is CASSNQGSLTEAFF.